Below, 3 T cell receptor beta chains from the same sample are listed, as sequenced in a study of Graves' ophthalmopathy and Graves' hyperthyroidism (dated by TCRdb to between 2018 and 2020). The sequencer listed for this sample is Illumina HiSeq 2000. TCR beta CDR3 regions were amplified from RNA transcripts for repertoire sequencing. HTBI primers and the Qiagen OneStep RT-PCR kit were used in a first-round RT-PCR, which was followed by a second-round multiplex PCR, size selection and purification. TCRdb applied fastp at Q25 and MiXCR to the public reads, then kept only in-frame beta chains. Identical CDR3 protein sequences are pooled into one entry, listed with their most common genes and DNA. Recorded for this sample are 300,000 to 400,000 distinct CDR3 sequences; 15% to 20% of them occurred a single time. Clones ranked in the top ten supply roughly 2.6% of the sample. Sequences were obtained from peripheral blood. The receptors here all came from an adult woman with stable Graves' hyperthyroidism.

The sample holds many counts of this clonotype. This chain links TRBV6-2 or TRBV6-3 with TRBJ2-2; D remains unclear. V lost 7 bases to trimming and J lost 0 bases, with 6 bases between them. Germline V gives CDR1 MNHEY, CDR2 SVGEGT. CDR3 length: 13 residues. CDR3 nucleotide sequence: TGTGCCAGCAAACACGCGAACACCGGGGAGCTGTTTTTT. As protein: CASKHANTGELFF.

This clonotype was seen ten or more times. The chain links TRBV10-2 to TRBJ2-7; TRBD2 agrees at 7 bases. Germline values: CDR1 WSHSY, CDR2 SAAADI. The CDR3 totals 15 residues. Losses at the gene ends were 2 bases for V and 4 bases for J; bases not matched to a gene: 8. The CDR3 DNA follows: TGCGCCAGCAGTGAGAACCCTAGCGGAGTGTACGAGCAGTACTTC. Its protein product is CASSENPSGVYEQYF.

This clonotype was seen many times. V usage is TRBV12-3 or TRBV12-4 and J usage is TRBJ1-5; unclear D gene. The CDR3 covers 14 residues. The V end lost 6 bases, the J end lost 6 bases, and 15 bases lay between the germline ends. The CDR3 DNA follows: TGTGCCAGCAGCCCCGACCTTTACCCTCAGCCCCAGCATTTT. Amino acid sequence: CASSPDLYPQPQHF.